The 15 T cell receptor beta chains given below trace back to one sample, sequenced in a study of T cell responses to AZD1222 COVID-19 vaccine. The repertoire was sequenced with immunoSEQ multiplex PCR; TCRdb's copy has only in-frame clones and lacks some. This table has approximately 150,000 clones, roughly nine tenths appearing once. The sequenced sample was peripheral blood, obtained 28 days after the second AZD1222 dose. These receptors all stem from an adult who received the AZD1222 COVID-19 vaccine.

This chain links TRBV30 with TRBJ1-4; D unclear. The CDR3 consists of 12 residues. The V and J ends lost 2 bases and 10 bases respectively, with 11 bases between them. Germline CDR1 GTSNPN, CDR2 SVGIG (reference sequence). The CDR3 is CAWSPLQGKLFF. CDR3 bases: TGTGCCTGGAGTCCCTTACAAGGAAAACTGTTTTTT.

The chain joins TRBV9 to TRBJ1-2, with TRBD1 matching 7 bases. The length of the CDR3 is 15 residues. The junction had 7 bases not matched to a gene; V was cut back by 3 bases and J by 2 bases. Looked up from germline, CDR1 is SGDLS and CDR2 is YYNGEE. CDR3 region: CASSAAGTANYGYTF. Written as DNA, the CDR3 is TGTGCCAGCAGCGCAGCGGGGACAGCGAACTATGGCTACACCTTC.

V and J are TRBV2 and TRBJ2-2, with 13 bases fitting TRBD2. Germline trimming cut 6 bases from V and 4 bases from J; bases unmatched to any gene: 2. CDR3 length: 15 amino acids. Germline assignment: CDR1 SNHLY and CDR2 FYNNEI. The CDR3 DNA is TGTGCCAGCAGACGGACTAGCGGGGGCACCGGGGAGCTGTTTTTT. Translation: CASRRTSGGTGELFF.

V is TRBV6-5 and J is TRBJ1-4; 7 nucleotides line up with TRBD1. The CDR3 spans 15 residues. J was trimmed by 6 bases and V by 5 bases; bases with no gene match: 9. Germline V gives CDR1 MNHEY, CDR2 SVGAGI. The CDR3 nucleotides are TGTGCCAGCAGTAAATTAAGGGGGCTTGATGAAAAACTGTTTTTT. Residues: CASSKLRGLDEKLFF.

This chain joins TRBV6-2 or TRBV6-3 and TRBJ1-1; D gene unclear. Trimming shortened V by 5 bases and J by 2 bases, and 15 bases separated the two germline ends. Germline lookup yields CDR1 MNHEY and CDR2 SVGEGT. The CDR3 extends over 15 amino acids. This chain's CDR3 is CASSAERTLNTEAFF. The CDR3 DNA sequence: TGTGCCAGCAGTGCTGAGAGGACGCTAAACACTGAAGCTTTCTTT.

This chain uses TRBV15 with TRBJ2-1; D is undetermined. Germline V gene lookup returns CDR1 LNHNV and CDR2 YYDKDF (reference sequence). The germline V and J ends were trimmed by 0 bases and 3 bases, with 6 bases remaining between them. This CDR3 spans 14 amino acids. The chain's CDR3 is CATSRDLGYNEQFF. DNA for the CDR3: TGTGCCACCAGCAGAGATCTGGGCTACAATGAGCAGTTCTTC.

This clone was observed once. The DNA for the CDR3 is TGTGCCAGCAGGCCCGGACAGGACAATGAGCAGTTCTTC. Its translation: CASRPGQDNEQFF. This chain links TRBV6-5 with TRBJ2-1; 7 bases are a match to TRBD1. The CDR3 loop spans 13 amino acids. Germline lookup yields CDR1 MNHEY and CDR2 SVGAGI. V shed 6 bases, J shed 5 bases, and the junction held 4 bases outside the gene matches.

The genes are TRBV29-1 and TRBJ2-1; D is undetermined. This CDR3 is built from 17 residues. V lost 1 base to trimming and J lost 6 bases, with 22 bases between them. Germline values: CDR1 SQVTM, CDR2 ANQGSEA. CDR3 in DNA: TGCAGCGTTGAAGTCCCCGGGTACATTCCGATTTTCAATGAGCAGTTCTTC. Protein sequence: CSVEVPGYIPIFNEQFF.

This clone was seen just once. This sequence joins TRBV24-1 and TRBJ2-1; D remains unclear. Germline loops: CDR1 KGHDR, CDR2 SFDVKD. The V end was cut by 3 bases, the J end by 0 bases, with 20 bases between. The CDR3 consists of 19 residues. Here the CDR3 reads CATSDPGQPEQSSYNEQFF. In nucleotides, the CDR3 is TGTGCCACCAGTGATCCCGGCCAACCCGAACAGAGCTCCTACAATGAGCAGTTCTTC.

CDR3: CASRGRDRGSEQYF. CDR3 bases: TGTGCCAGCAGGGGTAGGGACAGGGGGAGCGAGCAGTACTTC. The chain carries TRBV3-1 (or the pseudogene TRBV3-2) and TRBJ2-7, with TRBD1 matching 11 bases. CDR3 length: 14 residues. V was clipped by 6 bases and J by 6 bases; unmatched bases: 7. CDR1 is LGHDT and CDR2 is YNNKEL in the germline V gene (reference sequence).

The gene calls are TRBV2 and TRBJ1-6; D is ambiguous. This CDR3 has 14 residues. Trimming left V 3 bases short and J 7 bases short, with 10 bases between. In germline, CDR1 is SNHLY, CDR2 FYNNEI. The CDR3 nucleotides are TGTGCCAGCAGTGAGAGGGCTGGGAATTCACCCCTCCACTTT. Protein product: CASSERAGNSPLHF.

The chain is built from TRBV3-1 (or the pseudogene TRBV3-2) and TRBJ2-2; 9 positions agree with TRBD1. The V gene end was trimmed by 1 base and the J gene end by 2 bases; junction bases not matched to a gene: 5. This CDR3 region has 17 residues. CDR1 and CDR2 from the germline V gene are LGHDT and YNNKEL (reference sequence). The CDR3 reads CASSQGGTGKNTGELFF. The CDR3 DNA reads TGTGCCAGCAGCCAAGGAGGGACAGGGAAAAACACCGGGGAGCTGTTTTTT.

Here the CDR3 reads CASRRRQGPSSYNEQFF. The DNA for the CDR3 is TGTGCAAGTCGCCGTCGACAGGGCCCTAGCTCCTACAATGAGCAGTTCTTC. The genes are TRBV12-2 and TRBJ2-1; TRBD1 was called by the table and not checked on the DNA. TRBV12-2 is a documented pseudogene. The CDR3 extends over 17 amino acids.

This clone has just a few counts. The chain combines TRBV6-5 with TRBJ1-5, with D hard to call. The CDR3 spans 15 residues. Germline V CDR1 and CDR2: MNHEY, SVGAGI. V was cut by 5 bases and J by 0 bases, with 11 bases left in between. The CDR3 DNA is TGTGCCAGCAGTCCTAGTGGGAATAGCAATCAGCCCCAGCATTTT. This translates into CASSPSGNSNQPQHF.

The CDR3 DNA reads as TGTGCCAGTAGTAACTCCGGGACTTACACCGGGGAGCTGTTTTTT. It is translated as CASSNSGTYTGELFF. The chain recombines TRBV19 with TRBJ2-2, with a possible D match to TRBD2 (6 bases). CDR1 is LNHDA, CDR2 SQIVND, per germline (reference sequence). Trimming took off 4 bases at V and 3 bases at J, with 12 bases between the two ends. The CDR3 runs to 15 residues. Supplemented by reference TRBV19 and TRBJ2-2, the full variable domain reads DGGITQSPKYLFRKEGQNVTLSCEQNLNHDAMYWYRQDPGQGLRLIYYSQIVNDFQKGDIAEGYSVSREKKESFPLTVTSAQKNPTAFYLCASSNSGTYTGELFFGEGSRLTVL.